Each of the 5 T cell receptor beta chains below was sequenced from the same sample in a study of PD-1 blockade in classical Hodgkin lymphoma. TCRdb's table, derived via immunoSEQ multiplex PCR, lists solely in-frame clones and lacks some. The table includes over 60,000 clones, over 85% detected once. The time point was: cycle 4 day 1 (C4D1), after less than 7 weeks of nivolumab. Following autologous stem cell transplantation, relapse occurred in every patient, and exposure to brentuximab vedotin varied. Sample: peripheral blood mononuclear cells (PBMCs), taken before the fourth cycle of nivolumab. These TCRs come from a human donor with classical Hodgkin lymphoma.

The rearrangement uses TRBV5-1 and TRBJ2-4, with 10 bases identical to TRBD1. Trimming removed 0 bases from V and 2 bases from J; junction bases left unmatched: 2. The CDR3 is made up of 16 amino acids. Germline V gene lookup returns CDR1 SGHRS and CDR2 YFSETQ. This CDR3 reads CASSLGQGATKNIQYF. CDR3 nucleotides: TGCGCCAGCAGCTTGGGACAGGGGGCGACCAAAAACATTCAGTACTTC.

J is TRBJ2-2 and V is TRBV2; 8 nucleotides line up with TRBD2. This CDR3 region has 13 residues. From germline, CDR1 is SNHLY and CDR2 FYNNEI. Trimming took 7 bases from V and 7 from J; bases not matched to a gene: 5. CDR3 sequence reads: CASKPGLVGELFF. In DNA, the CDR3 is TGTGCCAGCAAACCGGGACTAGTCGGGGAGCTGTTTTTT. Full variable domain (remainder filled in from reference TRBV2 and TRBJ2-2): EPEVTQTPSHQVTQMGQEVILRCVPISNHLYFYWYRQILGQKVEFLVSFYNNEISEKSEIFDDQFSVERPDGSNFTLKIRSTKLEDSAMYFCASKPGLVGELFFGEGSRLTVL.

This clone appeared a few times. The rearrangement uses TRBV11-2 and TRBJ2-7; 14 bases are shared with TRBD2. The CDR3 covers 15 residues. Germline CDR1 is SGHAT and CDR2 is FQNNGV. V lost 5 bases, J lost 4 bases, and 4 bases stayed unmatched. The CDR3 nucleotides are TGTGCCAGCAGCGCGACTAGCGGGGGGGCTTACGAGCAGTACTTC. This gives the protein CASSATSGGAYEQYF.

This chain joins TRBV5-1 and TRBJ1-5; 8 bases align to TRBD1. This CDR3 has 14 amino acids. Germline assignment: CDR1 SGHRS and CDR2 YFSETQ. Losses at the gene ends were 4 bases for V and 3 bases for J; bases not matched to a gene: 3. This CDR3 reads CASSPGQDNQPQHF. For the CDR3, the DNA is TGCGCCAGCAGCCCGGGACAGGACAATCAGCCCCAGCATTTT.

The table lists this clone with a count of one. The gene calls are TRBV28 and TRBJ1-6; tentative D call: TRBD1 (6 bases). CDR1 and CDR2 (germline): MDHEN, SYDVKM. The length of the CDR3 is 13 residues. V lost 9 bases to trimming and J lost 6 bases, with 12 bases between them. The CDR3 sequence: CASQGRSNSPLHF. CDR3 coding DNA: TGTGCCAGTCAGGGGAGATCTAATTCACCCCTCCACTTT.